This TCR beta chain was profiled in a study of CD8 T cells in ankylosing spondylitis. Making use of molecular barcodes, quantitative 5'-RACE generated TCR beta libraries. TCRdb itself ran the 5' RACE reads through MiXCR, one entry per CDR3 protein. This table has around 770,000 distinct CDR3 sequences, around a fifth appearing once. This clonotype was counted many times. Its matching antigen is unknown. Study-wide findings and caveats: Researchers reportedly found disease-linked clones significantly enriched in matched ankylosing spondylitis synovial fluid. The study identified a TCR beta motif of under ten highly homologous variants that appeared characteristic of ankylosing spondylitis blood. Some of the motif variants had earlier been found in reactive arthritis patients' fluid and blood.

The specimen sequenced was blood, either unsorted or a sorted T cell fraction (not recorded which). The receptor was isolated from a male donor with ankylosing spondylitis.

CDR3 in DNA: TGTGCCAGCAGTGAATCCCCTAGTTACAATGAGCAGTTCTTC. Amino acids: CASSESPSYNEQFF. The genes are TRBV2 and TRBJ2-1; D gene uncertain. This CDR3 contains 14 residues. Germline loops: CDR1 SNHLY, CDR2 FYNNEI. V was trimmed by 2 bases and J by 4 bases, leaving 9 bases between them.